This T cell receptor (beta chain) was retrieved from a study of shared clonotypes between healthy human individuals. General study results and limits: Sampling was confined to blood; repertoires within tissues likely differ. Among four donors, approximately 5% of naive CD4 clonotypes were found in common.

Trimming left V 4 bases short and J 8 bases short, with 14 bases between. The CDR3 runs 13 residues. Germline V gene sequence: CDR1 SQVTM, CDR2 ANQGSEA. In the source study's methods: For the immunoSEQ data, sequences were junction-only without quality scores, so filtering differed. Here immunoSEQ multiplex PCR was the method, and the copy in TCRdb shows in-frame clones only, minus some. V and J calls and clone size are given by that table; D and trimming were obtained from the DNA. The table includes some 2.4 million clones, over 85% detected once. Worth noting for this clone: The antigen is not known.

This chain joins TRBV29-1 and TRBJ1-4; maybe TRBD1 (5 bases). This clonotype was sampled from a man between 18 and 29 years old in good health. Some clones in this sample may be carry-over from other donors' samples. Sequenced input: naive CD4+ T cells from PBMCs. The subset denotes: CD45RA+ positively selected. CDR3 sequence: CSVVSGFDEKLFF. The DNA for the CDR3 is TGCAGCGTTGTGTCAGGGTTCGACGAAAAACTGTTTTTT.